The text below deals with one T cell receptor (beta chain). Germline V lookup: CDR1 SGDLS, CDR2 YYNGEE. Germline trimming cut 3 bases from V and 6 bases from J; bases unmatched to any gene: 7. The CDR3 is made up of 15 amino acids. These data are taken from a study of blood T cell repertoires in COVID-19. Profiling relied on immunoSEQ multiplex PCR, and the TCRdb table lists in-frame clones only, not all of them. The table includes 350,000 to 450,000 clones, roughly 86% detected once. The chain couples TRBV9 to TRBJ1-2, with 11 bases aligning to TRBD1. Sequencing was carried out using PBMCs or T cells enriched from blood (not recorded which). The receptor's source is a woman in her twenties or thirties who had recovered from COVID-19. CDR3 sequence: CASSARTGGIHGYTF. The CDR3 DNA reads TGTGCCAGCAGCGCCAGGACAGGGGGCATTCATGGCTACACCTTC.